This TCR beta chain originates from a study of T cell responses to AZD1222 COVID-19 vaccine. Of note for this clone: Its antigen is unidentified.

Whole-study results and caveats: At 160-218 and 743-854, vaccine-associated CD4 TCRs were dominant, and they spanned spike. The peak T cell response came first, and repertoires were sampled only after it.

Profiled with immunoSEQ multiplex PCR; TCRdb holds only in-frame clones, not every one. The sample consists of about 87,000 clones, about 90% of them appearing once. This CDR3 region has 13 residues. Trimming cost V 6 bases and J 5 bases, with 12 bases left between them. This sequence joins TRBV12-3 or TRBV12-4 and TRBJ2-3; a weak D match, TRBD1 (5 bases). The source is an adult in good health. The specimen comprised peripheral blood, sampled on day 0 of AZD1222 vaccination. This CDR3 reads CASSSNGQDTQYF. CDR3 nucleotides: TGTGCCAGCAGCTCCAACGGACAAGATACGCAGTATTTT.